One sample yielded the 21 T cell receptor beta chains listed below, sequenced in a study of cytomegalovirus exposure and HLA in healthy donors. In the PCR, 60 Vbeta and 13 Jbeta primers were used. Assay: immunoSEQ multiplex PCR; the TCRdb copy retains only in-frame clones and omits some. This table has over 85,000 clones, 6.5% to 8% appearing once. The source material was PBMCs. The receptors were sampled from a middle-aged man in good health and CMV-seronegative.

The chain couples TRBV18 to TRBJ1-4; 7 bases are a match to TRBD1. This CDR3 comprises 15 residues. Germline-derived CDR1 and CDR2 are KGHSH and LQKENI. The V segment lost 2 bases and the J segment 8 bases; nucleotides outside the gene matches: 8. The CDR3 bases are TGTGCCAGCTCACCAGGACAGCCCAGGGGGGAAAAACTGTTTTTT. This sequence encodes CASSPGQPRGEKLFF.

V usage is TRBV28 and J usage is TRBJ2-1; D remains ambiguous. The V gene's germline CDR1 is MDHEN and CDR2 SYDVKM. The CDR3 extends over 16 amino acids. V dropped 5 bases and J dropped 0 bases, with 14 bases sitting between them. The CDR3 region is CASSPPGLSSYNEQFF. For the CDR3, the DNA is TGTGCCAGCAGTCCCCCTGGGCTAAGCTCCTACAATGAGCAGTTCTTC.

The V and J genes are TRBV11-2 and TRBJ1-3; 7 bases are shared with TRBD1. CDR1 is SGHAT, CDR2 FQNNGV, per germline. Unmatched junction bases numbered 1, after V lost 1 base and J lost 4 bases. The CDR3 is 14 amino acids. CDR3 residues: CASSLGTGGNTIYF. In nucleotides, the CDR3 is TGTGCCAGCAGCTTAGGGACAGGAGGAAACACCATATATTTT.

The chain has TRBV5-8 and TRBJ2-7; D gene ambiguous. The germline V and J ends were trimmed by 1 base and 5 bases, with 16 bases remaining between them. CDR3 size: 15 residues. Per the germline V gene, CDR1 is SGHTS and CDR2 is YDEGEE. The CDR3 reads CASSLLLFRVDEQYF. The CDR3 DNA reads TGTGCCAGCAGCTTGTTACTTTTTCGGGTAGACGAGCAGTACTTC.

This clone was counted a few times. The chain uses TRBV6-1 and TRBJ1-5; possible D gene TRBD1, 6 bases. V gave up 5 bases and J gave up 5 bases, with 16 bases separating them. Looked up from germline, CDR1 is MNHNS and CDR2 is SASEGT. The CDR3 runs 15 residues. CDR3 in amino acids: CASSWVGAGDQPQHF. The CDR3 nucleotides are TGTGCCAGCAGTTGGGTGGGGGCCGGGGATCAGCCCCAGCATTTT.

The chain recombines TRBV7-3 with TRBJ2-2; weak D call: TRBD2 (6 bases). V was cut by 3 bases and J by 2 bases, with 7 bases left in between. Germline assignment: CDR1 SGHTA and CDR2 FQGTGA. This CDR3 has 14 amino acids. CDR3 bases: TGTGCCAGCAGCTTGGGGACTAACACCGGGGAGCTGTTTTTT. Encoded protein: CASSLGTNTGELFF. Using reference TRBV7-3 and TRBJ2-2 for the parts outside the CDR3, the full variable domain is GAGVSQTPSNKVTEKGKYVELRCDPISGHTALYWYRQSLGQGPEFLIYFQGTGAADDSGLPNDRFFAVRPEGSVSTLKIQRTERGDSAVYLCASSLGTNTGELFFGEGSRLTVL.

This clone was recorded a few times. The chain links TRBV14 to TRBJ2-1; TRBD1 matches 9 bases. Trimming removed 3 bases from V and 4 bases from J; junction bases left unmatched: 4. CDR3 length equals 15 residues. Germline CDR1 SGHDN, CDR2 FVKESK. The CDR3 reads CASSHSGTGYNEQFF. Here the CDR3 DNA reads TGTGCCAGCAGCCACTCCGGGACAGGGTACAATGAGCAGTTCTTC.

This clone was observed a few times. V is TRBV28 and J is TRBJ2-4; the match to TRBD2 covers 12 bases. The CDR3 is 17 residues long. Germline V gene data show CDR1 as MDHEN and CDR2 as SYDVKM. V was clipped by 8 bases and J by 0 bases; unmatched bases: 8. CDR3: CASGQRTSGVAKNIQYF. For the CDR3, the DNA is TGTGCCAGCGGCCAGAGGACTAGCGGGGTAGCCAAAAACATTCAGTACTTC.

The chain joins TRBV30 to TRBJ1-1, with D possibly TRBD1 on 6 matching bases. CDR3 size: 13 residues. The V gene lost 4 bases and the J gene lost 5 bases, with 14 bases spanning the gap. Per germline, CDR1 GTSNPN and CDR2 SVGIG (reference sequence). The CDR3, as DNA: TGTGCCTGGATGCGGGGGGCGCAGACTGAAGCTTTCTTT. Translating gives CAWMRGAQTEAFF.

This clone was found a few times. The chain joins TRBV18 to TRBJ2-5; TRBD2 might be the D (6 bases). Germline assignment: CDR1 KGHSH and CDR2 LQKENI. Trimming left V 5 bases short and J 5 bases short, with 15 bases between. This CDR3 is 14 amino acids long. CDR3 sequence (DNA): TGTGCCAGCTCAACGGATGGGGGGTGGGAGACCCAGTACTTC. This sequence encodes CASSTDGGWETQYF.

This clone was detected a few times. V gene TRBV7-9 combines with J gene TRBJ2-1; TRBD2 agrees at 9 bases. V shed 5 bases and J 9 bases; nucleotides not matched to a gene: 8. Germline V gives CDR1 SEHNR, CDR2 FQNEAQ (reference sequence). The CDR3 contains 14 residues. DNA for the CDR3: TGTGCCAGCAGCCGAGGACTAGCGTGGGGTGAGCAGTTCTTC. This translates into CASSRGLAWGEQFF.

Only a few counts were recorded for this clone. The rearrangement joins TRBV18 to TRBJ2-5; D is ambiguous. Germline values: CDR1 KGHSH, CDR2 LQKENI. This CDR3 has 15 residues. V gave up 2 bases and J gave up 2 bases, with 12 bases separating them. Here the CDR3 DNA reads TGTGCCAGCTCACCAAACAACATCATACAAGAGACCCAGTACTTC. Its protein is CASSPNNIIQETQYF.

The chain recombines TRBV6-5 with TRBJ2-1; 7 nucleotides align to TRBD1. The germline V gene has CDR1 MNHEY and CDR2 SVGAGI. The V and J ends lost 4 bases and 8 bases, in that order; junction bases with no gene match: 14. The CDR3 consists of 16 residues. The CDR3 region is CASSFLGRGLTDEQFF. DNA of the CDR3: TGTGCCAGCAGTTTCCTTGGAAGGGGGCTTACGGATGAGCAGTTCTTC.

About this clone itself: One end of the junction does not line up with germline, which may come from a read error. The rearrangement uses TRBV7-2 and TRBJ1-1; D is uncertain. The CDR3 loop spans 14 amino acids. From germline, CDR1 is SGHTA and CDR2 FQGNSA. This CDR3 is CASSLGGRNTEAFF. In DNA form, the CDR3 reads TGTGCCAGCAGTTTAGGTGGGAGAAACACTGAAGCTTTCTTT.

This clone appeared a few times. The V and J genes are TRBV2 and TRBJ2-1; D remains unclear. The germline V and J ends were trimmed by 4 bases and 10 bases, with 8 bases remaining between them. From germline, CDR1 is SNHLY and CDR2 FYNNEI. The CDR3 loop spans 11 amino acids. This chain's CDR3 is CASSGPGEQFF. The CDR3 bases are TGTGCCAGCAGTGGCCCAGGAGAGCAGTTCTTC.

This clone has a handful of counts. The chain has TRBV5-1 and TRBJ2-4; D not resolved. V lost 0 bases to trimming and J lost 5 bases, with 6 bases between them. The CDR3 spans 13 residues. CDR1 SGHRS and CDR2 YFSETQ come from the germline V gene. Here the CDR3 DNA reads TGCGCCAGCAGCTTGGTAGGAGAAAACATTCAGTACTTC. It is translated as CASSLVGENIQYF. The full variable domain, rest sourced from reference TRBV5-1 and TRBJ2-4, is KAGVTQTPRYLIKTRGQQVTLSCSPISGHRSVSWYQQTPGQGLQFLFEYFSETQRNKGNFPGRFSGRQFSNSRSEMNVSTLELGDSALYLCASSLVGENIQYFGAGTRLSVL.

Only a few counts were recorded for this clone. V usage is TRBV5-1 and J usage is TRBJ1-6; D is uncertain. The CDR3 has 13 amino acids. V shed 1 base and J shed 8 bases, with 7 bases lying between them. CDR1 SGHRS and CDR2 YFSETQ come from the germline V gene. In nucleotides, the CDR3 is TGCGCCAGCAGCTTGCGGCAGGATTCACCCCTCCACTTT. As protein: CASSLRQDSPLHF.

J is TRBJ1-3 and V is TRBV6-5, with 12 bases that match TRBD1. V shed 4 bases, J shed 4 bases, and the junction held 5 bases outside the gene matches. This CDR3 contains 16 residues. CDR1 is MNHEY and CDR2 is SVGAGI in the germline V gene. The CDR3 bases are TGTGCCAGCAGTTCGGGACAGGGGGCGCCAGGAAACACCATATATTTT. Its protein product is CASSSGQGAPGNTIYF.

This clone was detected only a few times. The chain is built from TRBV30 and TRBJ2-6; maybe TRBD1 (5 bases). This CDR3 has 15 amino acids. V was clipped by 0 bases and J by 2 bases, with 8 bases between them. Germline values: CDR1 GTSNPN, CDR2 SVGIG (reference sequence). The CDR3 here is CAWSVKGTGANVLTF. Here the CDR3 DNA reads TGTGCCTGGAGTGTAAAGGGGACTGGGGCCAACGTCCTGACTTTC.

This clone was seen only a few times. The chain combines TRBV4-2 with TRBJ2-7; 10 nucleotides agree with TRBD1. V lost 0 bases, J lost 4 bases, and 3 bases stayed unmatched. CDR3 length equals 15 residues. Germline CDR1 LGHNA, CDR2 YNFKEQ. The CDR3 protein is CASSQETGGRYEQYF. The CDR3 nucleotides are TGTGCCAGCAGCCAAGAGACAGGGGGCAGGTACGAGCAGTACTTC.

This clone was observed a handful of times. V is TRBV10-3 and J is TRBJ2-2; a weak D match, TRBD2 (6 bases). With 6 bases removed from V and 5 bases from J, the gap between germline ends came to 13 bases. Germline CDR1 and CDR2: ENHRY and SYGVKD. The CDR3 consists of 14 residues. The CDR3 DNA sequence: TGTGCCATCAGATCGGGACTCGATACCGGGGAGCTGTTTTTT. The encoded protein is CAIRSGLDTGELFF.